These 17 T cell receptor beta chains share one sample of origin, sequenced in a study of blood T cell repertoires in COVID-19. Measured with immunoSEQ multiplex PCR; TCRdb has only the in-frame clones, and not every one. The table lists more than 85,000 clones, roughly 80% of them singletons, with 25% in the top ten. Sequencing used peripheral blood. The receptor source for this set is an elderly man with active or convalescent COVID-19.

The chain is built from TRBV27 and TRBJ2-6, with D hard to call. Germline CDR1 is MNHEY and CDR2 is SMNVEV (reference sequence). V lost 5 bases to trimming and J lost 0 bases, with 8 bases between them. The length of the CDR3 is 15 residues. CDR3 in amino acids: CASSPRLSGANVLTF. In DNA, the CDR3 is TGTGCCAGCAGTCCCCGTCTCTCTGGGGCCAACGTCCTGACTTTC. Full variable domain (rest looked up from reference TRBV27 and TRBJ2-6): EAQVTQNPRYLITVTGKKLTVTCSQNMNHEYMSWYRQDPGLGLRQIYYSMNVEVTDKGDVPEGYKVSRKEKRNFPLILESPSPNQTSLYFCASSPRLSGANVLTFGAGSRLTVL.

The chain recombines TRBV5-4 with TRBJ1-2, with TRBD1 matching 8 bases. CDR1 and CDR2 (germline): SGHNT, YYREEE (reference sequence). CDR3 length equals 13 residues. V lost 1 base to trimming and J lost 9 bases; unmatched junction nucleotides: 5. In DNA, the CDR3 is TGTGCCAGCAGCTTGTCCGGGACAGGAAGCTACACCTTC. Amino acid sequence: CASSLSGTGSYTF.

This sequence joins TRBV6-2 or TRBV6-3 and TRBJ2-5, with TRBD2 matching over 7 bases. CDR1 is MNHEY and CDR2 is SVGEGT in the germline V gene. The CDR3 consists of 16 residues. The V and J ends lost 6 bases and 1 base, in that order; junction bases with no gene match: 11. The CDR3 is CASSPGLAEIQETQYF. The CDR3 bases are TGTGCCAGCAGCCCCGGGCTAGCGGAGATCCAAGAGACCCAGTACTTC.

CDR3 DNA: TGCGCCAGCCAACGAGGTGAGCAGTTCTTC. Protein sequence: CASQRGEQFF. V and J are TRBV23-1 and TRBJ2-1, with D uncertain. TRBV23-1 is filed as an ORF, its function uncertain. The CDR3 is 10 residues long. Trimming took off 8 bases at V and 9 bases at J, with 8 bases between the two ends.

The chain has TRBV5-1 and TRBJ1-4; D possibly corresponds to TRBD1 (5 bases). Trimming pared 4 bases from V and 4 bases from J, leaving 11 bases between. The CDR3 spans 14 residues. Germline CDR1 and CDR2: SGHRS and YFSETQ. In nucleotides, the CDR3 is TGCGCCAGCAGCCCCGACGGGGGTAATGAAAAACTGTTTTTT. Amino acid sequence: CASSPDGGNEKLFF.

The DNA for the CDR3 is TGTGCCAGCAGCTTAAGTGGTCGGAGGGCTAGCGGGGTTCCCGGGGAGCTGTTTTTT. It encodes CASSLSGRRASGVPGELFF. The genes are TRBV7-3 and TRBJ2-2; 9 nucleotides match TRBD2. Germline CDR1 is SGHTA and CDR2 is FQGTGA. Germline trimming cut 1 base from V and 6 bases from J; bases unmatched to any gene: 15. CDR3 size: 19 residues.

This chain's CDR3 is CASKKMGTDNEQFF. The DNA of the CDR3 is TGTGCCAGCAAGAAAATGGGGACAGACAATGAGCAGTTCTTC. V gene TRBV7-3 combines with J gene TRBJ2-1; 7 bases fit TRBD1. Germline V gene sequence: CDR1 SGHTA, CDR2 FQGTGA. V shed 7 bases and J 5 bases; nucleotides not matched to a gene: 8. The CDR3 runs to 14 residues.

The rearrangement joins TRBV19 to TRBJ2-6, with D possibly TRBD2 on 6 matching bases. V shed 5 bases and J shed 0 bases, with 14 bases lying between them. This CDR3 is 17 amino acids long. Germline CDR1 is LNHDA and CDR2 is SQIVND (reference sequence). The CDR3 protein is CASSWRADNSGANVLTF. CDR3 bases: TGTGCCAGTAGTTGGAGGGCAGACAACTCTGGGGCCAACGTCCTGACTTTC.

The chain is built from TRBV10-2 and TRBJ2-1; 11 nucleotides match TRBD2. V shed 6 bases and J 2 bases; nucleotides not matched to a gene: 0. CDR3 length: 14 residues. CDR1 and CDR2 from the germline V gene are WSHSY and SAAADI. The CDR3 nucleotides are TGCGCCAGCAGACTAGCGGGGGCCTACAATGAGCAGTTCTTC. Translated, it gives CASRLAGAYNEQFF.

CDR3 nucleotide sequence: TGCGCCAGCAGCTTGGAAGTGACAGGGTGGGGAGAGACCCAGTACTTC. Translating gives CASSLEVTGWGETQYF. The chain recombines TRBV5-1 with TRBJ2-5, with 7 bases matching TRBD1. The J segment lost 4 bases and the V segment lost 0 bases, leaving 9 bases of the junction unmatched. Germline assignment: CDR1 SGHRS and CDR2 YFSETQ. CDR3 length equals 16 residues. Supplemented by reference TRBV5-1 and TRBJ2-5, the full variable domain reads KAGVTQTPRYLIKTRGQQVTLSCSPISGHRSVSWYQQTPGQGLQFLFEYFSETQRNKGNFPGRFSGRQFSNSRSEMNVSTLELGDSALYLCASSLEVTGWGETQYFGPGTRLLVL.

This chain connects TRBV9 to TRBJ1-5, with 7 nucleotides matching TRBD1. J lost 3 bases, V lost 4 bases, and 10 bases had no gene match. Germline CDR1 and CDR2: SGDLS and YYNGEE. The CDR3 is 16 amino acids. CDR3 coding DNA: TGTGCCAGCAGCCCTACAGGGGCAGGACCCAATCAGCCCCAGCATTTT. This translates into CASSPTGAGPNQPQHF.

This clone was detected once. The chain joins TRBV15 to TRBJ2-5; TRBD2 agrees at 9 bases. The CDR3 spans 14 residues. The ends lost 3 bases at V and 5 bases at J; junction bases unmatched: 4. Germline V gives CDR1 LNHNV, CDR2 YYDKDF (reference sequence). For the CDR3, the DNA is TGTGCCACCAGCAGGTATGGACTAGCGGAGACCCAGTACTTC. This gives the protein CATSRYGLAETQYF.

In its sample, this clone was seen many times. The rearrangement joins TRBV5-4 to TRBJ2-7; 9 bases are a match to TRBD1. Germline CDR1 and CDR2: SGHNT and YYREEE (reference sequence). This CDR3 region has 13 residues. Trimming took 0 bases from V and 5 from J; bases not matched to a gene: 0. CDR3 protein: CASSLGDRDEQYF. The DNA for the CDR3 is TGTGCCAGCAGCTTGGGGGACAGGGACGAGCAGTACTTC.

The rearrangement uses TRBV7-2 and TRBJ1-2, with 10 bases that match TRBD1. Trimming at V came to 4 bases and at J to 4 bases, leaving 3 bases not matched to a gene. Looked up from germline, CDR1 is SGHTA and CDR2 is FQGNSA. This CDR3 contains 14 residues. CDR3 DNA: TGTGCCAGCAGCTGGGACAGGGGCTCCTATGGCTACACCTTC. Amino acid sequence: CASSWDRGSYGYTF.

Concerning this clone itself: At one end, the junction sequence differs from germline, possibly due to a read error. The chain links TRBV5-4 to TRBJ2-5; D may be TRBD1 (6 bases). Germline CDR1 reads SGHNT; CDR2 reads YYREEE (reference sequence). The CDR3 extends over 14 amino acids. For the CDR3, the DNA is TGTGCCAGCAGCTACCTGGGGGCGCAAGCGACCCAGTACTTC. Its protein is CASSYLGAQATQYF.

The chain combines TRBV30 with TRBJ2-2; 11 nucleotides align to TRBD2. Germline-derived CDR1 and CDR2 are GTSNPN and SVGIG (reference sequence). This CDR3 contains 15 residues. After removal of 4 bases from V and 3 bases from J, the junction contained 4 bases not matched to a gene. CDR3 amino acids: CAWTVGLADTGELFF. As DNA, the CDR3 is TGTGCCTGGACGGTGGGACTAGCGGACACCGGGGAGCTGTTTTTT.

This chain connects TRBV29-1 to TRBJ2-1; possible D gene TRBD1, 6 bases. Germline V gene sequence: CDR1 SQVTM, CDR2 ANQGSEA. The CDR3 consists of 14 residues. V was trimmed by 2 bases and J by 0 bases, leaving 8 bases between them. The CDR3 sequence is CSVEQGRSYNEQFF. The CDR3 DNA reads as TGCAGCGTTGAACAGGGGCGCTCCTACAATGAGCAGTTCTTC.